This T cell receptor beta chain was captured by sequencing in a study of blood T cell repertoires in COVID-19. Study-wide context: Acute and convalescent COVID-19 samples came from the United States, Italy and Spain.

Sequencing was performed with immunoSEQ multiplex PCR; in TCRdb, only in-frame clones are kept and a portion is missing. This sample has around 300,000 clones; 89% occur once, and the top ten carry about 1.8%. Participants were placed into cohorts based on the clinical history they reported. Recovered status in Cohort 3 required two negative PCRs, clearance, or symptom resolution. This CDR3 contains 16 residues. Trimming removed 0 bases at V and 1 base at J, with 12 bases between. Germline CDR1 and CDR2: WNHNN and SYGVQD (reference sequence). Sample: PBMCs or T cells enriched from blood (not recorded which). J is TRBJ1-1 and V is TRBV10-1; D unresolved. This receptor was taken from a woman in her 40s who had recovered from COVID-19. In DNA form, the CDR3 reads TGCGCCAGCAGTGAGTCGAATTGGGCAGCGAACACTGAAGCTTTCTTT. It is translated as CASSESNWAANTEAFF.